Listed here are 25 T cell receptor beta chains from one sample, sequenced in a study of cytomegalovirus exposure and HLA in healthy donors. With 60 Vbeta and 13 Jbeta primers, the PCR was carried out. Generated by immunoSEQ multiplex PCR, the TCRdb table keeps only in-frame clones and is missing some. The profile shows more than 90,000 clones, roughly 70% of them singletons. Sample: PBMCs. These TCRs come from a woman aged 25-40 years in good health and CMV-seronegative.

The chain joins TRBV6-6 to TRBJ1-5; 7 bases match TRBD1. The V segment lost 6 bases and the J segment 9 bases; nucleotides outside the gene matches: 14. The CDR3 is 15 residues long. The germline gives CDR1 MNHNY, CDR2 SVGAGI (reference sequence). The CDR3 coding sequence is TGTGCCAGCAGCCCTCCGGGAGACAGGGTTGGGCCCCAGCATTTT. Translated, it gives CASSPPGDRVGPQHF.

The chain recombines TRBV5-1 with TRBJ2-1; 11 nucleotides align to TRBD2. Germline CDR1 reads SGHRS; CDR2 reads YFSETQ. With V trimmed by 6 bases and J by 3 bases, 5 bases remained unmatched. The CDR3 loop spans 15 amino acids. The CDR3 protein is CASNPGTSGYNEQFF. CDR3 bases: TGCGCCAGCAACCCTGGGACTAGCGGCTACAATGAGCAGTTCTTC.

There are a few counts of this clone. V is TRBV4-1 and J is TRBJ1-2; 7 bases agree with TRBD1. Germline trimming cut 1 base from V and 2 bases from J; bases unmatched to any gene: 10. The germline V gene has CDR1 MGHRA and CDR2 YSYEKL. The CDR3 runs 17 residues. The CDR3 DNA follows: TGCGCCAGCAGCCAAGGGGCCCGGGAGGGGGCGAACTATGGCTACACCTTC. Its protein product is CASSQGAREGANYGYTF.

The chain combines TRBV2 with TRBJ2-3; D gene unclear. Deletions cut 2 bases from V and 2 bases from J, with 8 bases between. CDR3 length: 14 amino acids. CDR1 SNHLY and CDR2 FYNNEI come from the germline V gene. For the CDR3, the DNA is TGTGCCAGCAGTGAACGGTTCTCCACAGATACGCAGTATTTT. It specifies CASSERFSTDTQYF.

The chain couples TRBV5-1 to TRBJ1-2; 8 nucleotides line up with TRBD1. The CDR3 has 14 amino acids. Germline V lookup: CDR1 SGHRS, CDR2 YFSETQ. V was pared by 4 bases and J by 3 bases, with 5 bases of the junction left unmatched. The CDR3 protein is CASSIQGEDYGYTF. For the CDR3, the DNA is TGCGCCAGCAGCATACAGGGGGAGGACTATGGCTACACCTTC.

This clone was seen once. This chain joins TRBV6-1 and TRBJ2-1; the D is unclear. The ends were cut back, 5 bases at V and 8 bases at J, with 16 bases in the middle. Germline V gene sequence: CDR1 MNHNS, CDR2 SASEGT. This CDR3 contains 14 residues. The CDR3 spells CASSRSPVVDEQFF. The CDR3 coding sequence is TGTGCCAGCAGTCGAAGCCCCGTGGTGGATGAGCAGTTCTTC.

The chain recombines TRBV6-5 with TRBJ2-6; 7 nucleotides align to TRBD2. Losses at the gene ends were 7 bases for V and 1 base for J; bases not matched to a gene: 4. There are 15 residues in the CDR3. CDR1 is MNHEY, CDR2 SVGAGI, per germline. The CDR3 region is CASTSGGSGANVLTF. For the CDR3, the DNA is TGTGCCAGCACCTCGGGGGGATCTGGGGCCAACGTCCTGACTTTC.

The chain couples TRBV6-5 to TRBJ2-6; 7 bases fit TRBD1. The CDR3 contains 12 residues. The V gene end was trimmed by 10 bases and the J gene end by 10 bases; junction bases not matched to a gene: 7. Germline values: CDR1 MNHEY, CDR2 SVGAGI. The CDR3 coding sequence is TGTGCCACCCGGACAGGCTCGAACGTCCTGACTTTC. This translates into CATRTGSNVLTF.

This chain links TRBV7-9 with TRBJ1-1; tentative D call: TRBD1 (5 bases). The V and J ends lost 1 base and 2 bases respectively, with 5 bases between them. The CDR3 sequence is 13 residues long. CDR1 and CDR2 from the germline V gene are SEHNR and FQNEAQ (reference sequence). CDR3 in amino acids: CASSLGTNTEAFF. CDR3 nucleotide sequence: TGTGCCAGCAGCTTAGGGACAAACACTGAAGCTTTCTTT.

V gene TRBV29-1 combines with J gene TRBJ2-1; TRBD2 agrees at 8 bases. Germline V gene data show CDR1 as SQVTM and CDR2 as ANQGSEA. J lost 8 bases, V lost 6 bases, and 15 bases had no gene match. This CDR3 contains 15 residues. The chain's CDR3 is CSVVPAGVLWDEQFF. The DNA for the CDR3 is TGCAGCGTGGTCCCAGCGGGAGTCCTTTGGGATGAGCAGTTCTTC.

This chain uses TRBV6-1 with TRBJ1-1, with TRBD1 identical over 9 bases. J gave up 4 bases and V 4 bases, and 10 bases lay outside the gene matches. Germline CDR1 reads MNHNS; CDR2 reads SASEGT. The CDR3 runs 16 residues. The CDR3, as DNA: TGTGCCAGCAGTGTTGAGGGACAGGGATCGGCCACTGAAGCTTTCTTT. Translated, it gives CASSVEGQGSATEAFF.

This clone was seen only a few times. The rearrangement links TRBV7-2 to TRBJ2-5; D may be TRBD2 (6 bases). Germline-derived CDR1 and CDR2 are SGHTA and FQGNSA. The CDR3 loop spans 14 amino acids. The V and J ends lost 10 bases and 1 base respectively, with 16 bases between them. The CDR3, as DNA: TGTGCCACCACTGGAGGGGCATTCCAAGAGACCCAGTACTTC. Translating gives CATTGGAFQETQYF.

The chain employs TRBV29-1 and TRBJ1-2, with a tentative D call TRBD1 (5 bases). Trimming pared 4 bases from V and 8 bases from J, leaving 8 bases between. From germline, CDR1 is SQVTM and CDR2 ANQGSEA. The CDR3 is 10 amino acids. The CDR3 loop is CSVGQPGYTF. The CDR3 DNA reads TGCAGCGTTGGACAGCCCGGCTACACCTTC.

The chain couples TRBV11-3 to TRBJ1-1; TRBD1 might be the D (5 bases). Germline V lookup: CDR1 SGHNT, CDR2 YENEEA. The germline V and J ends were trimmed by 2 bases and 1 base, with 11 bases remaining between them. The CDR3 extends over 15 amino acids. DNA for the CDR3: TGTGCCAGCAGCTTAATAGACAGCCCGAACACTGAAGCTTTCTTT. Translation: CASSLIDSPNTEAFF.

V gene TRBV30 combines with J gene TRBJ1-2, with TRBD1 matching 9 bases. The CDR3 sequence is 15 residues long. Germline-derived CDR1 and CDR2 are GTSNPN and SVGIG (reference sequence). V was pared by 4 bases and J by 5 bases, with 11 bases of the junction left unmatched. The DNA for the CDR3 is TGTGCCTGGACTGTTAACAGGGGGCGTGGGTATGGCTACACCTTC. This translates into CAWTVNRGRGYGYTF.

This sequence joins TRBV30 and TRBJ2-7; D may be TRBD2 (5 bases). V was pared by 0 bases and J by 5 bases, with 20 bases between. This CDR3 spans 16 amino acids. In germline, CDR1 is GTSNPN, CDR2 SVGIG (reference sequence). CDR3 in amino acids: CAWSVPPGKRQNEQYF. The CDR3 DNA reads TGTGCCTGGAGTGTACCCCCGGGGAAGAGACAAAACGAGCAGTACTTC.

V gene TRBV19 combines with J gene TRBJ2-7; TRBD2 agrees at 13 bases. The germline gives CDR1 LNHDA, CDR2 SQIVND (reference sequence). V was pared by 5 bases and J by 2 bases, with 3 bases of the junction left unmatched. This CDR3 is built from 15 residues. The CDR3 nucleotides read TGTGCCAGTAGTCAGACTAGCGGGAGGACCTACGAGCAGTACTTC. Its translation is CASSQTSGRTYEQYF.

This chain connects TRBV30 to TRBJ1-1; D might be TRBD1 (6 bases). Trimming shortened V by 7 bases and J by 5 bases, and 17 bases separated the two germline ends. CDR3 size: 13 residues. Looked up from germline, CDR1 is GTSNPN and CDR2 is SVGIG (reference sequence). The CDR3 reads CAYPGTLGTEAFF. DNA for the CDR3: TGTGCCTACCCAGGGACATTGGGGACTGAAGCTTTCTTT.

Turning to this clone: The sample has other DNA sequences that encode this CDR3 too. V and J are TRBV18 and TRBJ1-4, with a weak D call TRBD1 (6 bases). Trimming took off 3 bases at V and 0 bases at J, with 8 bases between the two ends. This CDR3 contains 15 residues. The germline gives CDR1 KGHSH, CDR2 LQKENI. CDR3 nucleotides: TGTGCCAGCTCACCCCGGACAGCAACTAATGAAAAACTGTTTTTT. Translating it yields CASSPRTATNEKLFF.

V usage is TRBV2 and J usage is TRBJ2-3; D perhaps matches TRBD1 (5 bases). V lost 3 bases, J lost 0 bases, and 13 bases lay in between. The V gene's germline CDR1 is SNHLY and CDR2 FYNNEI. The CDR3 length is 16 residues. CDR3 in amino acids: CASSEGAGSSTDTQYF. CDR3 nucleotides: TGTGCCAGCAGTGAGGGTGCAGGGTCTAGCACAGATACGCAGTATTTT.

This chain joins TRBV4-2 and TRBJ2-7; 8 nucleotides align to TRBD1. Germline V CDR1 and CDR2: LGHNA, YNFKEQ. The CDR3 is 15 amino acids. V gave up 2 bases and J gave up 3 bases; unmatched junction bases: 6. CDR3: CASSQTGTGLYEQYF. The CDR3 bases are TGTGCCAGCAGCCAAACCGGGACAGGTCTCTACGAGCAGTACTTC.

This clone was seen a single time. The chain is built from TRBV11-1 and TRBJ1-1; 10 bases map to TRBD1. Germline V gene data show CDR1 as SGHAT and CDR2 as FQDESV (reference sequence). The CDR3 contains 16 residues. With 5 bases clipped from V and 5 bases from J, the junction kept 11 bases outside the gene matches. CDR3 protein: CASSLLRTGGGTEAFF. CDR3 nucleotides: TGTGCCAGCAGCCTATTAAGGACAGGGGGAGGGACTGAAGCTTTCTTT. The full variable domain, with the rest looked up from reference TRBV11-1 and TRBJ1-1, is EAEVAQSPRYKITEKSQAVAFWCDPISGHATLYWYRQILGQGPELLVQFQDESVVDDSQLPKDRFSAERLKGVDSTLKIQPAELGDSAMYLCASSLLRTGGGTEAFFGQGTRLTVV.

This clone occurred once. One junction end does not reproduce the germline sequence, and a read error may be involved. The chain employs TRBV7-7 and TRBJ2-1; 8 nucleotides agree with TRBD2. The CDR3 totals 15 residues. The germline gives CDR1 SSHAT, CDR2 FNYEAQ (reference sequence). CDR3: CASSALAATYNEQFF. The CDR3 coding sequence is TGTGCTAGCAGCGCACTAGCGGCGACCTACAATGAGCAGTTCTTC.

The chain recombines TRBV27 with TRBJ2-1; TRBD1 matches at 10 bases. Germline loops: CDR1 MNHEY, CDR2 SMNVEV (reference sequence). This CDR3 contains 14 residues. Trimming at V came to 5 bases and at J to 7 bases, leaving 5 bases not matched to a gene. The DNA of the CDR3 is TGTGCCAGCAGTCCCGACAGGGGGCGGAATGAGCAGTTCTTC. Translating gives CASSPDRGRNEQFF.

This clone was seen only a few times. The CDR3 reads CASSTGARVYGYTF. The CDR3 DNA follows: TGTGCCAGCAGCACAGGGGCCCGGGTCTATGGCTACACCTTC. V is TRBV7-9 and J is TRBJ1-2; TRBD1 agrees at 7 bases. Per germline, CDR1 SEHNR and CDR2 FQNEAQ (reference sequence). The CDR3 runs to 14 residues. Losses at the gene ends were 5 bases for V and 4 bases for J; bases not matched to a gene: 7.